This record concerns one T cell receptor beta chain sequence. Its binding antigen is unknown. Per-nucleotide qualities are absent, and no much larger clonotype sits a single base away. A distance of 5 bases separates the germline ends of V and J, which lose 1 base and 5 bases respectively. From the cysteine through the phenylalanine, the CDR3 covers 13 amino acids. The read is trimmed to its CDR3 DNA, 39 bases read in frame from base 1. Reading the germline V gene gives CDR1 SGHNT and CDR2 YENEEA. The instrument was an Illumina NovaSeq 6000. Using 5'RACE with constant-segment primers, TCRalpha and TCRbeta cDNA libraries were constructed, with sample barcodes and unique molecular identifiers added in the process. Trizol reagent was used to extract RNA from every sample. Amplification of the libraries took two PCR steps, and the second step added a second sample barcode plus Illumina TruSeq adapters. Libraries were sequenced on an Illumina NovaSeq with 2 x 150 bp paired-end reads. The study's processing was this. With migec v1.2.7, reads were demultiplexed and then collapsed into UMI-guided consensus sequences. Using mixcr v2.1.11, UMI consensuses were aligned to TRA and TRB V and J templates and then assembled into clonotypes. A clonotype was counted as expanded or contracted only if both edgeR and NoisET called the change significant, with noise models trained on biological replicates. For edgeR calls, the thresholds were a false discovery rate-adjusted p below 0.01 and a log2 fold-change of 1. As an exploratory analysis of dynamics, max-normalized trajectories of the 1000 most abundant clonotypes were examined by PCA with hierarchical clustering. Separately sequenced CD4+ and CD8+ repertoires were used to assign a CD4 or CD8 phenotype to each responding clone. The raw public data were reprocessed by TCRdb itself: fastp quality trimming at Q25, MiXCR clonotype calling, in-frame beta chains only. For every CDR3 protein sequence, its rows merge into one entry that carries the most common genes and DNA. The V and J calls come from TCRdb's annotation, not from the publication. The sample records about 360,000 distinct CDR3 sequences, roughly 13% of which are singletons. Jointly, the top ten make up around a fifth of the sample.

The data are from a study of T-cell memory formation after mild COVID-19 (dated by TCRdb to the early 2020s). Study-wide context: TCR sequence clusters from the two donors were largely donor specific. The cohort comprised two young, previously healthy adult volunteers, one female and one male. In two donors, T-cell clones that expanded and contracted after mild COVID-19 were followed by sequencing TCRalpha and TCRbeta repertoires longitudinally. Study-wide conclusions, independent of this receptor: Some responding clones were detected in pre-infection memory, which suggested that pre-existing cross-reactive memory T cells had joined the SARS-CoV-2 response. The study covered only a couple of mild cases, and larger cohorts including severe cases with pre-infection samples were considered necessary. Contracting CD4+ clones were found mainly in CM and EM memory subsets, while CD8+ clones were enriched in EMRA. Clones contracting from day 15 to 85 had balanced CD4/CD8 phenotypes, while a second wave expanding from day 15 to 37 was biased towards CD4+. SARS-CoV-2 specificity of the second-wave clones peaking on day 37 was not confirmed.

PBMCs were isolated by Ficoll-Paque density gradient centrifugation. This clonotype originated in a man aged 18 to 29 who had mild COVID-19 (a few samples of this study predate the infection). The sample titles of this study are shuffled in the database, so cell type and time point are left out; the donor was told from shared clones. Sequencing was carried out using PBMCs or a T cell subset sorted from them (not recorded which). The sequence is built from TRBV11-3 and TRBJ2-2, with the D gene not confidently named. This receptor has the CDR3 CASSLVWTGELFF. The sequenced DNA is TGTGCCAGCAGCTTAGTGTGGACCGGGGAGCTGTTTTTT.